The rows below give T cell receptor beta chains drawn from one sample of a study of HIV-infected children after antiretroviral therapy interruption. TCRdb used MiXCR to reprocess the 3' RACE reads, holding one entry per CDR3 protein. This table has more than 40,000 distinct CDR3 sequences, more than 3.5% appearing once. The sample here was CD45RA+ CD4+ T cells from PBMCs, pooled from several time points, taken from a donor given antiretroviral therapy, either interrupted or continuous. Every receptor here comes from a pool of human donors with HIV. Both conserved end residues are part of each CDR3. The D gene is left open where the match is weak. Clone size is not always given. Where it is, it says once, few, many or a class for expanded clones.

many | TRBJ1-1 | . | TRBV29-1 | 12 | CSAGTDPTEAFF
many | TRBJ2-3 | TRBD1 | TRBV18 | 14 | CASSPDRGADTQYF
many | TRBJ2-3 | . | TRBV19 | 15 | CASSNQPQGTDTQYF
few | TRBJ1-2 | . | TRBV10-3 | 12 | CAISESGVAYTF
many | TRBJ2-7 | . | TRBV3-1 | 14 | CASSGRSLTYEQYF
many | TRBJ1-5 | . | TRBV10-3 | 16 | CAISETGKYSNQPQHF
many | TRBJ2-3 | . | TRBV29-1 | 13 | CSVEGKRTDTQYF
many | TRBJ2-3 | . | TRBV9 | 14 | CASSVRGSTDTQYF
many | TRBJ2-2 | . | TRBV4-2 | 17 | CASSQGAGLDNTGELFF
many | TRBJ2-7 | TRBD2 | TRBV11-3 | 16 | CASSPPEATGGYEQYF
many | TRBJ1-2 | . | TRBV6-1 | 14 | CASSEDGQIYGYTF
many | TRBJ2-1 | . | TRBV4-1 | 13 | CASSQDRRGEQFF
once | TRBJ1-1 | . | TRBV29-1 | 13 | CSVEVLGSTEAFF
. | TRBJ2-1 | . | TRBV11-2 | 18 | CASKDQGSRQSSYNEQFF
many | TRBJ2-7 | . | TRBV2 | 11 | CASNTGTEQYF
. | TRBJ2-7 | TRBD1 | TRBV6-2/TRBV6-3 | 13 | CASRQGPIYEQYF
many | TRBJ1-2 | . | TRBV28 | 13 | CASSLMNRYGYTF
many | TRBJ2-1 | . | TRBV28 | 12 | CASFSAYNEQFF
many | TRBJ1-2 | . | TRBV4-2 | 11 | CASSQDAGYTF
many | TRBJ2-1 | TRBD2 | TRBV5-1 | 17 | CASSLLFLAGKDNEQFF
many | TRBJ1-1 | . | TRBV23-1 | 17 | CASSQPIQDSENTEAFF
many | TRBJ2-5 | . | TRBV5-1 | 13 | CASRVGAQETQYF
few | TRBJ1-1 | . | TRBV28 | 11 | CASIEGIGAFF
many | TRBJ2-7 | . | TRBV6-1 | 12 | CASSEVHWEQYF
many | TRBJ2-1 | TRBD2 | TRBV10-3 | 16 | CAISESGLAVYNEQFF
many | TRBJ2-3 | . | TRBV5-1 | 15 | CASSLDVGPGDTQYF
few | TRBJ1-1 | . | TRBV20-1 | 14 | CSATRGSGTTEAFF
medium-sized | TRBJ2-5 | . | TRBV6-2/TRBV6-3 | 14 | CASSYHGQQETQYF
medium-sized | TRBJ1-3 | . | TRBV6-5 | 18 | CASSYNRDLTGRGNTIYF
many | TRBJ2-6 | TRBD2 | TRBV20-1 | 16 | CSASSSGGLGANVLTF
medium-sized | TRBJ2-1 | . | TRBV7-2 | 12 | CASSLASDEQFF
few | TRBJ2-1 | TRBD2 | TRBV7-9 | 14 | CASSLGTSGNEQFF
few | TRBJ1-6 | . | TRBV5-1 | 14 | CASSLPDYNSPLHF